This T cell receptor (beta chain) appears in the sequencing data of a study of blood T cell repertoires in COVID-19. Background on the study: Whether acute or convalescent, the COVID-19 samples came from the United States, Italy and Spain. PBMCs, B-cell-depleted T cells, or T cells provided the cDNA or gDNA that made up the material.

Trimming shortened V by 4 bases and J by 5 bases, and 13 bases separated the two germline ends. CDR3 length: 15 residues. The germline gives CDR1 SGHRS, CDR2 YFSETQ. Repertoires were generated with immunoSEQ multiplex PCR, while TCRdb's copy carries only in-frame clones and drops some. The table records 35,000 to 40,000 clones, 70% to 90% of them present only once. Patients in Seattle were enrolled during active infection, then followed longitudinally. The sequencing input was peripheral blood. The chain recombines TRBV5-1 with TRBJ1-6; possible D gene TRBD1, 6 bases. The receptor's source is a man aged 55 to 70 with COVID-19, enrolled during active disease. The CDR3 sequence is CASSLVTGNNSPLHF. CDR3 DNA sequence: TGCGCCAGCAGCCTTGTTACAGGGAATAATTCACCCCTCCACTTT. The full variable domain, its missing parts supplied by reference TRBV5-1 and TRBJ1-6, is KAGVTQTPRYLIKTRGQQVTLSCSPISGHRSVSWYQQTPGQGLQFLFEYFSETQRNKGNFPGRFSGRQFSNSRSEMNVSTLELGDSALYLCASSLVTGNNSPLHFGNGTRLTVT.